The TCR beta chain under discussion was sequenced for a study of shared clonotypes between healthy human individuals. Losses at the gene ends were 1 base for V and 3 bases for J; bases not matched to a gene: 1. This CDR3 is 15 amino acids long. Germline lookup yields CDR1 KGHSH and CDR2 LQKENI. Profiling relied on immunoSEQ multiplex PCR, and the TCRdb table lists in-frame clones only, not all of them. This table holds more than 400,000 clones, approximately 81% found once. V usage is TRBV18 and J usage is TRBJ2-5; 11 nucleotides align to TRBD1. The source of this sequence is a woman in her thirties or forties in good health. Some clones in this sample may be carry-over from other donors' samples. What was sequenced was PBMCs. For the CDR3, the DNA is TGTGCCAGCTCACCACGGACAGGGGGCAAAGAGACCCAGTACTTC. Amino acids: CASSPRTGGKETQYF. Variable domain in full (rest from reference TRBV18 and TRBJ2-5): NAGVMQNPRHLVRRRGQEARLRCSPMKGHSHVYWYRQLPEEGLKFMVYLQKENIIDESGMPKERFSAEFPKEGPSILRIQQVVRGDSAAYFCASSPRTGGKETQYFGPGTRLLVL.